This T cell receptor (beta chain) was captured by sequencing in a study of blood T cell repertoires in COVID-19. TCRdb's table, derived via immunoSEQ multiplex PCR, lists solely in-frame clones and lacks some. The sample yields 200,000 to 250,000 clones, approximately 84% seen once. Only one count was recorded for this clone. There are 16 residues in the CDR3. Trimming stripped 0 bases from V and 4 bases from J, with 16 bases between. Germline CDR1 and CDR2: SGHRS and YFSETQ. The source of this sequence is a woman aged 30 to 39 who had recovered from COVID-19. The specimen sequenced was peripheral blood. This chain connects TRBV5-1 to TRBJ1-1, with D tentatively TRBD1 (5 bases). Here the CDR3 reads CASSLVPQGGGTEAFF. In DNA, the CDR3 is TGCGCCAGCAGCTTGGTACCCCAGGGCGGGGGCACTGAAGCTTTCTTT.